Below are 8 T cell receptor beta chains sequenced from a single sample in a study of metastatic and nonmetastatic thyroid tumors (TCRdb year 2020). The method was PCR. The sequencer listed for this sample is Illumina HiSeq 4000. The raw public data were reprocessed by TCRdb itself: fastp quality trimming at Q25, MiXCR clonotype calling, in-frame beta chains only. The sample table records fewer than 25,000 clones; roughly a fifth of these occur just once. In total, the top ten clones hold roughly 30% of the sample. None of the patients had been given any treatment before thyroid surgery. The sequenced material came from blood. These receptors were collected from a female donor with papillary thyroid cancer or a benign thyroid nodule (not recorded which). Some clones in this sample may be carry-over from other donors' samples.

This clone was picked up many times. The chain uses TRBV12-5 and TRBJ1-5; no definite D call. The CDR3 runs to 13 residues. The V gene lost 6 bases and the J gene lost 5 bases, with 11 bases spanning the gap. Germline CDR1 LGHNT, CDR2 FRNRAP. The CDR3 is CASGRAGDQPQHF. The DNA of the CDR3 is TGTGCTAGTGGGAGGGCGGGTGATCAGCCCCAGCATTTT.

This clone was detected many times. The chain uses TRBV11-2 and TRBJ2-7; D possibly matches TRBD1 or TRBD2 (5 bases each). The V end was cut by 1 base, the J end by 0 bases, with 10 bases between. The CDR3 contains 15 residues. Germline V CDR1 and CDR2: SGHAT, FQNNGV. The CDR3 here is CASSLVAGSSYEQYF. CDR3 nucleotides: TGTGCCAGCAGCTTAGTGGCAGGGAGCTCCTACGAGCAGTACTTC.

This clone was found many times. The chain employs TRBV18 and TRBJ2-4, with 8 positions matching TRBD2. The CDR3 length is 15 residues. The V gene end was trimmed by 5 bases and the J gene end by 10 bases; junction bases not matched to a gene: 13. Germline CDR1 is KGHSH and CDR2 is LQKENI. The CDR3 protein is CASSSFSGGKEIQYF. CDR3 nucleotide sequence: TGTGCCAGCTCATCCTTTTCGGGGGGGAAGGAAATTCAGTACTTC.

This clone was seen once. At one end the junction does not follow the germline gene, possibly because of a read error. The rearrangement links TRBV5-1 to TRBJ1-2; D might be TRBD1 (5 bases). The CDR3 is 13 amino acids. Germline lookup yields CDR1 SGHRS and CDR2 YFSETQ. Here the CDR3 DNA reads TGCGCCAGCAGCTTTGGAGGACAAGTGGGCTGCACCTTC. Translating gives CASSFGGQVGCTF.

The DNA of the CDR3 is TGTGCCAGCACACTGACGACAGGATTCCCCTACGAGCAGTACTTC. This sequence encodes CASTLTTGFPYEQYF. J is TRBJ2-7 and V is TRBV3-1; D is possibly TRBD1 (6 bases). The CDR3 has 15 residues. CDR1 is LGHDT, CDR2 YNNKEL, per germline (reference sequence). Trimming pared 7 bases from V and 2 bases from J, leaving 18 bases between.

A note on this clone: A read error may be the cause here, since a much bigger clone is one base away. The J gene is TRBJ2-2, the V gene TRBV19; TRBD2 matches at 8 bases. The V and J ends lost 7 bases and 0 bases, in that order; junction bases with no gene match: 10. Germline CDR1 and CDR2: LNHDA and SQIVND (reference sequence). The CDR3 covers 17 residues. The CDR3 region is CASTHWVLAANTGELFF. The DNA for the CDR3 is TGTGCCAGTACCCATTGGGTACTAGCGGCGAACACCGGGGAGCTGTTTTTT.

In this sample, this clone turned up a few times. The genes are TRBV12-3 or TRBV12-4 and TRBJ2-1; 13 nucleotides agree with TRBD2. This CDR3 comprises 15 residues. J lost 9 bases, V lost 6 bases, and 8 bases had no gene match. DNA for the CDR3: TGTGCCAGCAGACAAGGACTAGCGGGAGTGTTTGAGCAGTTCTTC. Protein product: CASRQGLAGVFEQFF.

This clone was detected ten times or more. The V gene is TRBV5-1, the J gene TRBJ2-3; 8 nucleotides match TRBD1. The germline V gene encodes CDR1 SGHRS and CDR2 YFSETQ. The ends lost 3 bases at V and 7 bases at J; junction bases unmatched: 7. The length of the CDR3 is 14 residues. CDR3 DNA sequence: TGCGCCAGCAGCTCCCCAGGGGGCGGAAATACGCAGTATTTT. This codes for CASSSPGGGNTQYF.